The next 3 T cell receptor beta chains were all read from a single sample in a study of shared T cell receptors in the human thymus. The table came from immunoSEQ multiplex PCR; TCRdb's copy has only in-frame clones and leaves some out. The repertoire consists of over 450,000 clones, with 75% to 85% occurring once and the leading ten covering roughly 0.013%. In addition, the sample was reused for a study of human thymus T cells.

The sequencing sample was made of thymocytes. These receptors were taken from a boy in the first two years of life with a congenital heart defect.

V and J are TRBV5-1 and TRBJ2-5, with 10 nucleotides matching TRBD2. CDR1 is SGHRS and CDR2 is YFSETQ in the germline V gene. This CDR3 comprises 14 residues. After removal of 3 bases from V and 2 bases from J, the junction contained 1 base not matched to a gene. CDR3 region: CASSWTSGQETQYF. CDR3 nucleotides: TGCGCCAGCAGCTGGACTAGCGGACAAGAGACCCAGTACTTC.

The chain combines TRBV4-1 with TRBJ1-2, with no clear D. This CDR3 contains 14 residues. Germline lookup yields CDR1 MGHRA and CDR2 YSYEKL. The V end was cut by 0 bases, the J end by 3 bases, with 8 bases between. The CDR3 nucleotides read TGCGCCAGCAGCCAAGACGGCAGGTACTATGGCTACACCTTC. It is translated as CASSQDGRYYGYTF.

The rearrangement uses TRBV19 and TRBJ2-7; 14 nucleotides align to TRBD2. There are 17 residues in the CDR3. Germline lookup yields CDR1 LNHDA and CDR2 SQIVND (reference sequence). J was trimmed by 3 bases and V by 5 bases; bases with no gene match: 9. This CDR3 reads CASSPGLAGGKSYEQYF. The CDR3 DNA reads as TGTGCCAGTAGTCCAGGACTAGCGGGAGGAAAGAGCTACGAGCAGTACTTC.